This T cell receptor beta chain was found in a study of radiotherapy plus CTLA-4 blockade in lung cancer. Study overall: Objective responses emerged in around a sixth of patients, and over 30% attained disease control. Study conclusions and caveats: Among reported predictors of response, early blood T cell clone dynamics with interferon-beta performed best. Blood TCR clones of tumor origin expanded after radiotherapy plus ipilimumab.

V lost 6 bases and J 0 bases, leaving 12 bases between the germline ends. CDR1 and CDR2 from the germline V gene are ENHRY and SYGVKD. This CDR3 is 15 amino acids long. The study treated chemo-refractory metastatic non-small-cell lung cancer patients with focal radiation plus ipilimumab CTLA-4 blockade. Remarks on this clone: As yet, its antigen is unknown.

The method was immunoSEQ multiplex PCR; TCRdb's version includes in-frame clones alone and lacks a portion of them. Of 45,000 or so clones in the sample, around 76% are singletons; the top ten hold around 10%. The origin of this receptor is a human donor with non-small cell lung cancer who had stable disease on radiotherapy plus ipilimumab. Material: peripheral blood, obtained from a patient treated with radiotherapy plus ipilimumab. This chain joins TRBV10-3 and TRBJ2-1; a weak D match, TRBD2 (5 bases). The CDR3 coding sequence is TGTGCCATCAGGGACCTGGGGAGCTCCTACAATGAGCAGTTCTTC. This translates into CAIRDLGSSYNEQFF.